This entry lists 30 T cell receptor beta chains sequenced from one sample in a study of shared clonotypes between healthy human individuals. Only CD45RO-negative cells positively selected for CCR7 counted as naive CD8 cells, so terminally differentiated effector memory CD45RA+ cells were excluded. Data came from immunoSEQ multiplex PCR; TCRdb stores just in-frame clones and leaves some out. The table lists just over 2,000,000 clones, around 96% of them singletons. The specimen was naive CD8+ T cells sorted from blood. All receptors derive from a man younger than 30 in good health.

In the case of this clone: The same CDR3 can be traced to other DNA sequences in this sample. The chain carries TRBV27 and TRBJ2-3; 7 bases fit TRBD2. After removal of 5 bases from V and 3 bases from J, the junction contained 11 bases not matched to a gene. The CDR3 is 16 amino acids. CDR1 and CDR2 (germline): MNHEY, SMNVEV (reference sequence). The CDR3 nucleotides read TGTGCCAGCAGTCCCTCGGCGGGGGAGTCGACAGATACGCAGTATTTT. It yields the protein CASSPSAGESTDTQYF.

About this clone: The same CDR3 can be traced to other DNA sequences in this sample. This CDR3 is CASSDRPPYEQYF. The CDR3 DNA is TGTGCCAGCAGTGATAGGCCGCCCTACGAGCAGTACTTC. This chain connects TRBV6-1 to TRBJ2-7; D not certain. The germline V and J ends were trimmed by 3 bases and 2 bases, with 8 bases remaining between them. CDR3 length equals 13 residues. Germline assignment: CDR1 MNHNS and CDR2 SASEGT.

The rearrangement uses TRBV25-1 and TRBJ1-6, with D perhaps matching TRBD1 (6 bases). Between the trimmed V and J ends, which lost 5 bases and 7 bases, there was a span of 15 bases. CDR3 length: 15 residues. CDR1 MGHDK and CDR2 SYGVNS come from the germline V gene. CDR3 in amino acids: CASSLTGLGNSPLHF. The CDR3 bases are TGTGCCAGCAGTCTCACAGGGCTCGGAAATTCACCCCTCCACTTT.

The chain recombines TRBV6-5 with TRBJ2-7; 8 nucleotides line up with TRBD1. Germline V gives CDR1 MNHEY, CDR2 SVGAGI. Unmatched junction bases numbered 7, after V lost 6 bases and J lost 3 bases. CDR3 length equals 14 residues. The CDR3, as DNA: TGTGCCAGCAGGACAGGGGCTCCCTACTACGAGCAGTACTTC. The encoded protein is CASRTGAPYYEQYF.

The chain links TRBV7-9 to TRBJ2-7; 7 bases line up with TRBD2. CDR1 and CDR2 from the germline V gene are SEHNR and FQNEAQ (reference sequence). The CDR3 runs 16 residues. Unmatched junction bases numbered 9, after V lost 4 bases and J lost 0 bases. The CDR3 coding sequence is TGTGCCAGCAGCTCTGGGAGGGTTAGCGGCTCCTACGAGCAGTACTTC. It translates to CASSSGRVSGSYEQYF.

This chain connects TRBV4-1 to TRBJ2-7; D gene uncertain. Trimming removed 0 bases from V and 4 bases from J, with 13 bases in between. The length of the CDR3 is 15 residues. CDR1 and CDR2 from the germline V gene are MGHRA and YSYEKL. For the CDR3, the DNA is TGCGCCAGCAGCCAAGATCGTGGACGGGCTTACGAGCAGTACTTC. Its translation is CASSQDRGRAYEQYF.

This clone was seen a single time. V is TRBV5-1 and J is TRBJ1-2, with 7 bases aligning to TRBD1. This CDR3 has 15 amino acids. With 0 bases clipped from V and 0 bases from J, the junction kept 2 bases outside the gene matches. Germline V gene sequence: CDR1 SGHRS, CDR2 YFSETQ. CDR3 protein: CASSLAQGTNYGYTF. CDR3 nucleotide sequence: TGCGCCAGCAGCTTGGCACAGGGGACTAACTATGGCTACACCTTC.

J is TRBJ2-7 and V is TRBV6-5, with 12 bases lining up with TRBD2. Germline-derived CDR1 and CDR2 are MNHEY and SVGAGI. The J segment lost 5 bases and the V segment lost 1 base, leaving 3 bases of the junction unmatched. The CDR3 is 15 amino acids. CDR3 protein: CASSYLTSGGDEQYF. Here the CDR3 DNA reads TGTGCCAGCAGTTACTTGACTAGCGGGGGTGACGAGCAGTACTTC.

With regard to this clone: The same CDR3 also results from other DNA sequences found in this sample. This rearrangement joins TRBV6-5 to TRBJ2-1, with D possibly TRBD2 on 5 matching bases. Trimming removed 0 bases from V and 7 bases from J, with 10 bases in between. This CDR3 is 14 amino acids long. From germline, CDR1 is MNHEY and CDR2 SVGAGI. The CDR3 DNA reads TGTGCCAGCAGTTACTCGCGGCGCGGGAATGAGCAGTTCTTC. This codes for CASSYSRRGNEQFF.

This chain uses TRBV15 with TRBJ2-7; the match to TRBD1 covers 10 bases. CDR1 is LNHNV and CDR2 is YYDKDF in the germline V gene (reference sequence). The CDR3 is made up of 15 amino acids. With V trimmed by 5 bases and J by 3 bases, 7 bases remained unmatched. CDR3 coding DNA: TGTGCCACCAGCGTCGGGACAGGGGTGGGCTACGAGCAGTACTTC. Translation: CATSVGTGVGYEQYF.

The chain employs TRBV5-8 and TRBJ1-3; no clear D. The germline V gene has CDR1 SGHTS and CDR2 YDEGEE. The CDR3 length is 15 residues. With 4 bases removed from V and 0 bases from J, the gap between germline ends came to 11 bases. This CDR3 reads CASSLGWGSGNTIYF. CDR3 nucleotides: TGTGCCAGCAGCCTTGGATGGGGCTCTGGAAACACCATATATTTT.

This clone was seen only a few times. The genes are TRBV5-1 and TRBJ2-5; D is possibly TRBD1 (6 bases). Germline V gives CDR1 SGHRS, CDR2 YFSETQ. The CDR3 contains 14 residues. V lost 1 base, J lost 1 base, and 8 bases lay in between. The CDR3 spells CASSLRTAQETQYF. CDR3 bases: TGCGCCAGCAGCTTGCGGACAGCCCAAGAGACCCAGTACTTC.

This chain links TRBV4-3 with TRBJ1-2; perhaps TRBD1 as D (5 bases). Per germline, CDR1 LGHNA and CDR2 YSLEER. This CDR3 is 15 amino acids long. V was pared by 0 bases and J by 3 bases, with 11 bases between. The CDR3 DNA reads TGCGCCAGCAGCCAAGATCTTCGGGGGTACTATGGCTACACCTTC. Amino acids: CASSQDLRGYYGYTF.

The V call is TRBV27, the J call TRBJ1-1; D gene unclear. The CDR3 length is 14 residues. Trimming took 0 bases from V and 4 from J, leaving 9 bases between them. Per the germline V gene, CDR1 is MNHEY and CDR2 is SMNVEV (reference sequence). The CDR3 nucleotides read TGTGCCAGCAGTTTATCCGGGTTCGGCACTGAAGCTTTCTTT. Its translation is CASSLSGFGTEAFF.

This sequence joins TRBV11-3 and TRBJ2-7, with 8 bases fitting TRBD1. V dropped 5 bases and J dropped 6; count of bases not matched to a gene: 9. Per germline, CDR1 SGHNT and CDR2 YENEEA. CDR3 length: 14 amino acids. The CDR3 is CASSPGQGVGEQYF. CDR3 coding DNA: TGTGCCAGCAGCCCCGGACAGGGAGTCGGCGAGCAGTACTTC.

The rearrangement links TRBV30 to TRBJ1-2; unclear D gene. This CDR3 region has 14 residues. Germline V lookup: CDR1 GTSNPN, CDR2 SVGIG (reference sequence). Deletions cut 5 bases from V and 4 bases from J, with 17 bases between. The CDR3 protein is CAWEVPEGPYGYTF. The DNA for the CDR3 is TGTGCCTGGGAAGTACCCGAGGGCCCCTATGGCTACACCTTC.

The gene calls are TRBV28 and TRBJ1-5, with 8 bases aligning to TRBD1. Germline V CDR1 and CDR2: MDHEN, SYDVKM. This CDR3 has 21 residues. With 6 bases clipped from V and 3 bases from J, the junction kept 25 bases outside the gene matches. The CDR3 sequence is CASSYPGVGRGQTPDNQPQHF. CDR3 sequence (DNA): TGTGCCAGCAGCTATCCGGGGGTTGGCAGGGGGCAAACCCCCGACAATCAGCCCCAGCATTTT.

Note on this clone: The same CDR3 arises from other DNA sequences in this sample as well. The chain uses TRBV9 and TRBJ2-7, with 7 bases fitting TRBD2. Per the germline V gene, CDR1 is SGDLS and CDR2 is YYNGEE. Losses at the gene ends were 3 bases for V and 1 base for J; bases not matched to a gene: 1. The length of the CDR3 is 13 residues. The CDR3 region is CASSAGGSYEQYF. CDR3 nucleotide sequence: TGTGCCAGCAGCGCGGGGGGTTCCTACGAGCAGTACTTC.

The genes are TRBV5-1 and TRBJ1-1; a possible D gene is TRBD1 (5 bases). The V and J ends lost 0 bases and 3 bases respectively, with 9 bases between them. The CDR3 spans 14 residues. Per the germline V gene, CDR1 is SGHRS and CDR2 is YFSETQ. The CDR3 loop is CASSLEGLDTEAFF. The DNA of the CDR3 is TGCGCCAGCAGCTTGGAGGGGTTGGACACTGAAGCTTTCTTT.

The chain combines TRBV6-1 with TRBJ2-5, with D maybe TRBD2 (5 bases). Germline lookup yields CDR1 MNHNS and CDR2 SASEGT. CDR3 length: 16 amino acids. V was clipped by 2 bases and J by 2 bases, with 15 bases between them. The CDR3 spells CASSEILGSEQETQYF. CDR3 sequence (DNA): TGTGCCAGCAGTGAAATCTTGGGTAGCGAGCAAGAGACCCAGTACTTC.

The CDR3 loop is CASSTPGQGTTYGYTF. The CDR3 DNA follows: TGTGCCAGTAGTACCCCCGGGCAGGGGACGACCTATGGCTACACCTTC. This rearrangement joins TRBV19 to TRBJ1-2, with a possible D match to TRBD1 (6 bases). The V gene's germline CDR1 is LNHDA and CDR2 SQIVND (reference sequence). V was pared by 4 bases and J by 4 bases, with 19 bases between. This CDR3 spans 16 amino acids.

The chain links TRBV19 to TRBJ1-2, with 9 bases aligning to TRBD1. CDR3 length: 13 residues. V lost 6 bases and J lost 6; bases outside the gene matches: 5. Germline CDR1 reads LNHDA; CDR2 reads SQIVND (reference sequence). This CDR3 reads CASSTGTGHGYTF. The CDR3 bases are TGTGCCAGTAGCACCGGGACAGGGCATGGCTACACCTTC.

The chain combines TRBV4-1 with TRBJ2-7, with TRBD1 matching over 10 bases. V was clipped by 3 bases and J by 5 bases; unmatched bases: 10. Germline CDR1 and CDR2: MGHRA and YSYEKL. This CDR3 has 16 amino acids. CDR3 sequence reads: CASSQRGQGGDDEQYF. The CDR3 DNA reads as TGCGCCAGCAGCCAGCGCGGACAGGGGGGTGACGACGAGCAGTACTTC.

About this clone itself: Other DNA sequences of this sample code for an identical CDR3. The V gene is TRBV5-4, the J gene TRBJ2-7; 7 bases agree with TRBD1. J lost 4 bases, V lost 2 bases, and 3 bases had no gene match. Germline loops: CDR1 SGHNT, CDR2 YYREEE (reference sequence). The CDR3 contains 13 residues. In DNA form, the CDR3 reads TGTGCCAGCAGCTTTGGGGACAGTTACGAGCAGTACTTC. It yields the protein CASSFGDSYEQYF.

DNA for the CDR3: TGTGCCAGCAGCCCGACAGGAGGCATGGATACGCAGTATTTT. Translating it yields CASSPTGGMDTQYF. This chain links TRBV14 with TRBJ2-3, with D tentatively TRBD1 (6 bases). V lost 4 bases, J lost 6 bases, and 14 bases lay in between. Germline lookup yields CDR1 SGHDN and CDR2 FVKESK. The length of the CDR3 is 14 residues.

The chain employs TRBV5-1 and TRBJ2-1; 8 bases fit TRBD2. This CDR3 has 15 residues. The germline V gene has CDR1 SGHRS and CDR2 YFSETQ. V lost 6 bases and J lost 1; bases outside the gene matches: 6. CDR3 coding DNA: TGCGCCAGCACCCTTGTAGCGGGATCCTACAATGAGCAGTTCTTC. This gives the protein CASTLVAGSYNEQFF.

V gene TRBV7-9 combines with J gene TRBJ2-3; tentatively, D is TRBD1 (5 bases). The V end was cut by 2 bases, the J end by 1 base, with 7 bases between. The length of the CDR3 is 14 residues. Germline CDR1 SEHNR, CDR2 FQNEAQ (reference sequence). The CDR3 DNA follows: TGTGCCAGCAGCTTAAGGGGCCGCACAGATACGCAGTATTTT. Translated: CASSLRGRTDTQYF. Full variable domain (outside the CDR3, taken from reference TRBV7-9 and TRBJ2-3): DTGVSQNPRHKITKRGQNVTFRCDPISEHNRLYWYRQTLGQGPEFLTYFQNEAQLEKSRLLSDRFSAERPKGSFSTLEIQRTEQGDSAMYLCASSLRGRTDTQYFGPGTRLTVL.

CDR3 DNA sequence: TGTGCCAGCAGCAACAGCCTTGGTCAGGGGTTTTCCTATGGCTACACCTTC. As protein: CASSNSLGQGFSYGYTF. The gene calls are TRBV13 and TRBJ1-2, with a weak D call TRBD1 (6 bases). Per germline, CDR1 PRHDT and CDR2 FYEKMQ (reference sequence). The germline V and J ends were trimmed by 5 bases and 4 bases, with 23 bases remaining between them. The CDR3 has 17 amino acids.

This sequence joins TRBV9 and TRBJ2-6; the D is unclear. Germline CDR1 SGDLS, CDR2 YYNGEE. The germline V and J ends were trimmed by 3 bases and 0 bases, with 7 bases remaining between them. This CDR3 is 15 amino acids long. CDR3: CASSGATSGANVLTF. The CDR3 DNA is TGTGCCAGCAGCGGGGCGACCTCTGGGGCCAACGTCCTGACTTTC.

The count of this clone is one. The sample holds other DNA sequences that translate to the same CDR3. V usage is TRBV7-9 and J usage is TRBJ2-7; D not certain. V was trimmed by 2 bases and J by 3 bases, leaving 11 bases between them. From germline, CDR1 is SEHNR and CDR2 FQNEAQ (reference sequence). The CDR3 covers 14 residues. CDR3 loop: CASSLSQTSYEQYF. CDR3 nucleotide sequence: TGTGCCAGCAGCTTAAGTCAGACCAGCTACGAGCAGTACTTC.